A single sample gave rise to the 11 T cell receptor beta chains below, sequenced in a study of blood T cell repertoires in COVID-19. Profiling relied on immunoSEQ multiplex PCR, and the TCRdb table lists in-frame clones only, not all of them. The sample lists 95,000 to 110,000 clones; about four fifths were seen once. Sequencing input: peripheral blood. The receptors come from a human donor in a cohort sampled during active COVID-19.

The chain uses TRBV10-1 and TRBJ2-4, with D uncertain. V dropped 0 bases and J dropped 4 bases, with 10 bases sitting between them. Germline V gene data show CDR1 as WNHNN and CDR2 as SYGVQD (reference sequence). The CDR3 totals 15 residues. CDR3 protein: CASSESPGGKNIQYF. In DNA, the CDR3 is TGCGCCAGCAGTGAGTCGCCGGGTGGGAAAAACATTCAGTACTTC.

V usage is TRBV5-1 and J usage is TRBJ2-1; weak D call: TRBD2 (5 bases). Germline V gene data show CDR1 as SGHRS and CDR2 as YFSETQ. Trimming took off 4 bases at V and 7 bases at J, with 18 bases between the two ends. The CDR3 contains 15 residues. CDR3 DNA sequence: TGCGCCAGCAGCCCACCCCTGGGAGTGGGGAATGAGCAGTTCTTC. Its protein product is CASSPPLGVGNEQFF.

The chain has TRBV5-5 and TRBJ2-1; 7 positions match TRBD1. This CDR3 region has 13 residues. Germline lookup yields CDR1 SGHKS and CDR2 YYEKEE (reference sequence). Trimming cost V 0 bases and J 6 bases; bases outside gene matches: 0. DNA for the CDR3: TGTGCCAGCAGCTTGGGGGACAGCAATGAGCAGTTCTTC. Its protein product is CASSLGDSNEQFF.

The chain is built from TRBV19 and TRBJ2-1; 9 positions agree with TRBD1. V dropped 4 bases and J dropped 6; count of bases not matched to a gene: 7. The CDR3 covers 15 residues. Germline-derived CDR1 and CDR2 are LNHDA and SQIVND (reference sequence). The DNA for the CDR3 is TGTGCCAGTAGTAGAGCGGGACAGGGTCTCAATGAGCAGTTCTTC. Its translation is CASSRAGQGLNEQFF. Drawing the rest from reference TRBV19 and TRBJ2-1, the complete variable domain is DGGITQSPKYLFRKEGQNVTLSCEQNLNHDAMYWYRQDPGQGLRLIYYSQIVNDFQKGDIAEGYSVSREKKESFPLTVTSAQKNPTAFYLCASSRAGQGLNEQFFGPGTRLTVL.

The rearrangement links TRBV12-5 to TRBJ1-3; weak D call: TRBD1 (6 bases). V was shortened by 0 bases and J by 4 bases, with 10 bases between the two germline ends. This CDR3 has 15 amino acids. Germline CDR1 is LGHNT and CDR2 is FRNRAP. The CDR3 DNA reads TGTGCTAGTGGTTTGGTACAGGGCTACGGAAACACCATATATTTT. Translation gives CASGLVQGYGNTIYF.

The CDR3 is CASGVAGVSYNEQFF. The CDR3 region has the DNA TGTGCCAGTGGTGTCGCGGGGGTCTCCTACAATGAGCAGTTCTTC. The chain has TRBV19 and TRBJ2-1; 7 bases are shared with TRBD2. After removal of 8 bases from V and 0 bases from J, the junction contained 7 bases not matched to a gene. The CDR3 loop spans 15 amino acids. Germline V gene sequence: CDR1 LNHDA, CDR2 SQIVND (reference sequence). Variable domain in full (rest from reference TRBV19 and TRBJ2-1): DGGITQSPKYLFRKEGQNVTLSCEQNLNHDAMYWYRQDPGQGLRLIYYSQIVNDFQKGDIAEGYSVSREKKESFPLTVTSAQKNPTAFYLCASGVAGVSYNEQFFGPGTRLTVL.

The chain recombines TRBV7-9 with TRBJ1-2; no definite D call. Trimming took 1 base from V and 8 from J, leaving 11 bases between them. The CDR3 is made up of 13 amino acids. The germline V gene has CDR1 SEHNR and CDR2 FQNEAQ (reference sequence). The DNA of the CDR3 is TGTGCCAGCAGCTTAGTTTTAGGGAGCGGCTACACCTTC. Translated, it gives CASSLVLGSGYTF.

The chain combines TRBV2 with TRBJ2-3; 8 bases fit TRBD2. This CDR3 is 16 amino acids long. Germline lookup yields CDR1 SNHLY and CDR2 FYNNEI. V dropped 8 bases and J dropped 4; count of bases not matched to a gene: 14. In nucleotides, the CDR3 is TGTGCCAGCGCGGTCGGGGGGGCAGTCGTTTCAGATACGCAGTATTTT. It translates to CASAVGGAVVSDTQYF.

V is TRBV3-1 (or the pseudogene TRBV3-2) and J is TRBJ2-2; 8 nucleotides line up with TRBD2. The length of the CDR3 is 18 residues. V shed 0 bases and J 1 base; nucleotides not matched to a gene: 7. Germline CDR1 LGHDT, CDR2 YNNKEL (reference sequence). CDR3 nucleotide sequence: TGTGCCAGCAGCCAAGAGAGAGGCGGGGGGTGGAACACCGGGGAGCTGTTTTTT. This encodes CASSQERGGGWNTGELFF.

The chain recombines TRBV6-5 with TRBJ2-5; possibly TRBD1 for D (6 bases). This CDR3 has 13 residues. The germline CDR1 and CDR2 sequences are MNHEY and SVGAGI. The V end lost 7 bases, the J end lost 5 bases, and 14 bases lay between the germline ends. The CDR3 is CASNLQGRETQYF. The CDR3 region has the DNA TGTGCCAGCAACCTACAGGGTAGGGAGACCCAGTACTTC.

The genes are TRBV18 and TRBJ2-5; D remains ambiguous. Germline lookup yields CDR1 KGHSH and CDR2 LQKENI. CDR3 size: 11 residues. The V gene lost 6 bases and the J gene lost 9 bases, with 11 bases spanning the gap. The CDR3 protein is CASSPDRAQYF. For the CDR3, the DNA is TGTGCCAGCTCCCCTGACCGGGCCCAGTACTTC.